This T cell receptor (beta chain) was documented in a study of blood T cell repertoires in COVID-19. For the study at large: Acute-phase and convalescent COVID-19 samples originated in the United States, Italy and Spain. Nucleic acid was either cDNA or gDNA, and it came from T cells, B-cell-depleted T cells, or PBMCs.

Original processing methods: How many nucleated cells were present was estimated from reference gene primer amplification. Method: immunoSEQ multiplex PCR; TCRdb's copy keeps in-frame clones and lacks some. V, J and clone size reflect that table, while D and trimming were determined from the DNA. The table has about 670,000 clones, about 87% seen once; the top ten hold over 0.2%. The CDR3 consists of 14 residues. V lost 3 bases to trimming and J lost 7 bases, with 16 bases between them. CDR1 and CDR2 (germline): PRHDT, FYEKMQ (reference sequence). V usage is TRBV13 and J usage is TRBJ2-7; D may be TRBD2 (6 bases). This receptor was obtained from a woman in her late teens or twenties with acute or convalescent COVID-19. Sequenced: peripheral blood. CDR3 in amino acids: CASSLLGYGREQYF. The CDR3 DNA reads as TGTGCCAGCAGCTTGCTAGGCTATGGGAGGGAGCAGTACTTC.